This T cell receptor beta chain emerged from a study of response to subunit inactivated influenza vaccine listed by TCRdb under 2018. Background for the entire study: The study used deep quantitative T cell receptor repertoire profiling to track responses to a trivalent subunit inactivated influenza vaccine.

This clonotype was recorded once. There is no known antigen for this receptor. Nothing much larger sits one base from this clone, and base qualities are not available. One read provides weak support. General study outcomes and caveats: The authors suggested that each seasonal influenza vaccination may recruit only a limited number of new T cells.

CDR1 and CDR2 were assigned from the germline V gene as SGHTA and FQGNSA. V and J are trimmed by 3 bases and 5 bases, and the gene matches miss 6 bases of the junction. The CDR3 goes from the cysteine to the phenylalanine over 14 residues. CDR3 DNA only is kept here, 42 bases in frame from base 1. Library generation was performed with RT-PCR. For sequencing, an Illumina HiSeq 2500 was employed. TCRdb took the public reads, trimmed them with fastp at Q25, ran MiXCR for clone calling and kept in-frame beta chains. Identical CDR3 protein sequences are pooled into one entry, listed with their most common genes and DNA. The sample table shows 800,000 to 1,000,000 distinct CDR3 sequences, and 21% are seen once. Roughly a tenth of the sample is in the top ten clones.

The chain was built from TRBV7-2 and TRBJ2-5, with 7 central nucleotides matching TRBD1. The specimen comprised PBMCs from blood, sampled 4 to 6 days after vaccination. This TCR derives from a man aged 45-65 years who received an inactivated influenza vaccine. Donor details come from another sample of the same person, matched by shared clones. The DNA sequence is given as TGTGCCAGCAGCTTGAGGGGGCTGGTGGAGACCCAGTACTTC. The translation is CASSLRGLVETQYF. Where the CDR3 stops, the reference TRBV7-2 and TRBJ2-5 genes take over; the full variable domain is GAGVSQSPSNKVTEKGKDVELRCDPISGHTALYWYRQSLGQGLEFLIYFQGNSAPDKSGLPSDRFSAERTGGSVSTLTIQRTQQEDSAVYLCASSLRGLVETQYFGPGTRLLVL.